The source of this T cell receptor (beta chain) is a study of T cells in Graves' hyperthyroidism and ophthalmopathy. RNA transcripts were the template for amplifying TCR beta CDR3 regions. Researchers ran a first-round RT-PCR on the TCR CDR3 using the HTBI primer set. One entry per CDR3 protein results from TCRdb running MiXCR on the multiplex PCR reads. The repertoire holds 660,000 or so distinct CDR3 sequences, with approximately 42% as singletons. The length of the CDR3 is 14 residues. Trimming cost V 6 bases and J 2 bases, with 16 bases left between them. Germline assignment: CDR1 DFQATT and CDR2 SNEGSKA (reference sequence).

The genes are TRBV20-1 and TRBJ2-5, with a tentative D call TRBD1 (6 bases). The sequence derives from an adult man with Graves' disease, either hyperthyroidism or ophthalmopathy (not recorded which). Source material: peripheral blood or thyroid tissue (not recorded which). The CDR3 loop is CSARAQGRQETQYF. CDR3 nucleotides: TGCAGTGCCCGGGCTCAGGGGCGGCAAGAGACCCAGTACTTC.